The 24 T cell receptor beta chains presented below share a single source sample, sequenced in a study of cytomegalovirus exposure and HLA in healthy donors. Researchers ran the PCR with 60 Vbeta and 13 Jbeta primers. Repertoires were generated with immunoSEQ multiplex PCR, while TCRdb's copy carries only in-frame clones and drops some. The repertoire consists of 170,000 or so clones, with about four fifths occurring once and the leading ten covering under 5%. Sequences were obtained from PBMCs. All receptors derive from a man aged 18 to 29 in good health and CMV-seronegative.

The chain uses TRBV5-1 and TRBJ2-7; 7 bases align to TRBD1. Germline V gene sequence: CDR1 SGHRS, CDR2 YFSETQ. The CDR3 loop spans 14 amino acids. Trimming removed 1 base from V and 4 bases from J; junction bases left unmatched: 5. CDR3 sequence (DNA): TGCGCCAGCAGCTTGTCCGGGACAGATTACGAGCAGTACTTC. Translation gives CASSLSGTDYEQYF. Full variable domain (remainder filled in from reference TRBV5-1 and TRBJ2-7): KAGVTQTPRYLIKTRGQQVTLSCSPISGHRSVSWYQQTPGQGLQFLFEYFSETQRNKGNFPGRFSGRQFSNSRSEMNVSTLELGDSALYLCASSLSGTDYEQYFGPGTRLTVT.

CDR3 residues: CASSAGGGTDTQYF. The DNA of the CDR3 is TGTGCCAGCAGTGCCGGCGGGGGGACAGATACGCAGTATTTT. The V gene is TRBV2, the J gene TRBJ2-3; 8 bases line up with TRBD2. This CDR3 is 14 amino acids long. The ends lost 4 bases at V and 3 bases at J; junction bases unmatched: 3. The germline V gene encodes CDR1 SNHLY and CDR2 FYNNEI.

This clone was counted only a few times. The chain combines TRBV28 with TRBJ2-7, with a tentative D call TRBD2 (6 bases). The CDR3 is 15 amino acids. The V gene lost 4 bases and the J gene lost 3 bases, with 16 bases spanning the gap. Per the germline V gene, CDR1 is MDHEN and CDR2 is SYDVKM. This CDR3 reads CASSSGSSAFYEQYF. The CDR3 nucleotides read TGTGCCAGCAGTTCGGGGTCTAGCGCCTTCTACGAGCAGTACTTC.

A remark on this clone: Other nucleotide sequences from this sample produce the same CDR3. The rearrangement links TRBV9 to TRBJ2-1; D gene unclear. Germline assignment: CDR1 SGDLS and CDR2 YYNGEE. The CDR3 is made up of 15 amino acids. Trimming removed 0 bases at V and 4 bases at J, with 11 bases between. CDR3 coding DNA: TGTGCCAGCAGCGTAGGCGGCGCGTCTTACAATGAGCAGTTCTTC. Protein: CASSVGGASYNEQFF.

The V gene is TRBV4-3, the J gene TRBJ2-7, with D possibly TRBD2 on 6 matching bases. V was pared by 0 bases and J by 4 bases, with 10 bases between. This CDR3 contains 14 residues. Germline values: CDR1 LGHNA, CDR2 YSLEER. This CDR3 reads CASSQDKDYYEQYF. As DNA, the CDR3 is TGCGCCAGCAGCCAAGATAAGGACTATTACGAGCAGTACTTC.

CDR3 region: CASSGIGYEQYF. CDR3 bases: TGTGCCAGCAGTGGCATTGGCTACGAGCAGTACTTC. The chain joins TRBV14 to TRBJ2-7; no firm D call. The V gene's germline CDR1 is SGHDN and CDR2 FVKESK. This CDR3 contains 12 residues. V was trimmed by 6 bases and J by 3 bases, leaving 9 bases between them.

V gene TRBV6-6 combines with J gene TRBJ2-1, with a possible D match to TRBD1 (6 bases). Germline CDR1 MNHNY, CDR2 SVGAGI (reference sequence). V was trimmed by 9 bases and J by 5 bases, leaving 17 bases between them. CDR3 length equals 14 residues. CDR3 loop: CARRTASPNNEQFF. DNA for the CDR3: TGTGCCAGGAGGACAGCCTCTCCCAACAATGAGCAGTTCTTC.

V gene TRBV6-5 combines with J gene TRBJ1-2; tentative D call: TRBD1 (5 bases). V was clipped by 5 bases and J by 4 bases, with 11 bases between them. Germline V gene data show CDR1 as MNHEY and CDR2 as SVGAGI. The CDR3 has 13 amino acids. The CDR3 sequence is CASSMTVRYGYTF. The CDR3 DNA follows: TGTGCCAGCAGTATGACAGTGCGCTATGGCTACACCTTC.

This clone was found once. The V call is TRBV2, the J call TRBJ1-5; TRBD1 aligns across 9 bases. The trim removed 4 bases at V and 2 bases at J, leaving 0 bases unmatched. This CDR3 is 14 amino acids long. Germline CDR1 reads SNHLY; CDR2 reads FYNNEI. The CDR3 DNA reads TGTGCCAGCAGTGGGACAGGGGGCAATCAGCCCCAGCATTTT. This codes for CASSGTGGNQPQHF.

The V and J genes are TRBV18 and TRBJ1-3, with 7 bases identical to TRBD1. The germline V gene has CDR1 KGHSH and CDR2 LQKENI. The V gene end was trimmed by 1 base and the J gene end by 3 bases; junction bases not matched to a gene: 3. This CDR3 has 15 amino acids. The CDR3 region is CASSPQGAGGNTIYF. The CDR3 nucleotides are TGTGCCAGCTCACCACAGGGGGCTGGTGGAAACACCATATATTTT. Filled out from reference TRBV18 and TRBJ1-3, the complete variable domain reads NAGVMQNPRHLVRRRGQEARLRCSPMKGHSHVYWYRQLPEEGLKFMVYLQKENIIDESGMPKERFSAEFPKEGPSILRIQQVVRGDSAAYFCASSPQGAGGNTIYFGEGSWLTVV.

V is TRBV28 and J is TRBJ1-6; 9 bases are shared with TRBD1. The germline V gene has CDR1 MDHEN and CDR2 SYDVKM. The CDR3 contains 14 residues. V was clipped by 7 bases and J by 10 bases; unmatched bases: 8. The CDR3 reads CASTLDRGGSPLHF. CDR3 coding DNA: TGTGCCAGCACCCTCGACAGGGGGGGGTCACCCCTCCACTTT.

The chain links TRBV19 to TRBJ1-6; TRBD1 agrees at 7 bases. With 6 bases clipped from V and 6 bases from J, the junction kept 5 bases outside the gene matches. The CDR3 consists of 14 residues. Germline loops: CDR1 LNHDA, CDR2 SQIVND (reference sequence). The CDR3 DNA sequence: TGTGCCAGTAGGGAACAGGGGAGTAATTCACCCCTCCACTTT. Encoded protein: CASREQGSNSPLHF.

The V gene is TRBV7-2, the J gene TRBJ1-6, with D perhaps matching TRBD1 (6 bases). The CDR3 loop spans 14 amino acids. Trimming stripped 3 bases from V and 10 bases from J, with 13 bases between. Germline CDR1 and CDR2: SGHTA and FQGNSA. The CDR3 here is CASSFGRGQSPLHF. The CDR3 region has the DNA TGTGCCAGCAGCTTCGGTCGGGGACAATCACCCCTCCACTTT.

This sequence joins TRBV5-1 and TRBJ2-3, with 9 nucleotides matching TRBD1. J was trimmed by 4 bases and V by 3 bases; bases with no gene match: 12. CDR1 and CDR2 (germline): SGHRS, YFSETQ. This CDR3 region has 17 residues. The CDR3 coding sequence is TGCGCCAGCAGCTCGCACAGGGGGCTGTCAAAATCAGATACGCAGTATTTT. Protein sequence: CASSSHRGLSKSDTQYF.

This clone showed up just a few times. CDR3 sequence reads: CASSLFSTGELFF. CDR3 in DNA: TGTGCCAGCAGCCTATTCTCGACCGGGGAGCTGTTTTTT. The V gene is TRBV7-9, the J gene TRBJ2-2; D remains ambiguous. Germline CDR1 is SEHNR and CDR2 is FQNEAQ (reference sequence). The ends were cut back, 5 bases at V and 5 bases at J, with 9 bases in the middle. The CDR3 extends over 13 amino acids. The full variable domain, with the rest looked up from reference TRBV7-9 and TRBJ2-2, is DTGVSQNPRHKITKRGQNVTFRCDPISEHNRLYWYRQTLGQGPEFLTYFQNEAQLEKSRLLSDRFSAERPKGSFSTLEIQRTEQGDSAMYLCASSLFSTGELFFGEGSRLTVL.

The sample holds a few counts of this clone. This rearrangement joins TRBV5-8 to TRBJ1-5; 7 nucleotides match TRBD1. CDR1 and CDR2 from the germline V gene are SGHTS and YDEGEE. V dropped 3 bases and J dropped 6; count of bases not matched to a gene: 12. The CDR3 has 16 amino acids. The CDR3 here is CASSYQGVFLGQPQHF. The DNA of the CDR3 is TGTGCCAGCAGCTATCAGGGGGTTTTTTTGGGTCAGCCCCAGCATTTT. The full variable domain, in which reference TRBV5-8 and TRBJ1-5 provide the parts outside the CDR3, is EAGVTQSPTHLIKTRGQQATLRCSPISGHTSVYWYQQALGLGLQFLLWYDEGEERNRGNFPPRFSGRQFPNYSSELNVNALELEDSALYLCASSYQGVFLGQPQHFGDGTRLSIL.

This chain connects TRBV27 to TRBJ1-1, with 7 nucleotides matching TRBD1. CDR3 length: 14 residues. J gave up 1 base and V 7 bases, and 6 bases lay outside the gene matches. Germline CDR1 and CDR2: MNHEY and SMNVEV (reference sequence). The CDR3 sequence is CASNPGTANTEAFF. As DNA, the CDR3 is TGTGCCAGCAACCCGGGGACAGCGAACACTGAAGCTTTCTTT.

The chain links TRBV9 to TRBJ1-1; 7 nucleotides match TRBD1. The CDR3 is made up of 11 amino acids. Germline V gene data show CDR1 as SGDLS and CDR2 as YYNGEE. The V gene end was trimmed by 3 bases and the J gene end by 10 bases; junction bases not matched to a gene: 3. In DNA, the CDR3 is TGTGCCAGCAGCGGACACAGGGGAGCTTTCTTT. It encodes CASSGHRGAFF.

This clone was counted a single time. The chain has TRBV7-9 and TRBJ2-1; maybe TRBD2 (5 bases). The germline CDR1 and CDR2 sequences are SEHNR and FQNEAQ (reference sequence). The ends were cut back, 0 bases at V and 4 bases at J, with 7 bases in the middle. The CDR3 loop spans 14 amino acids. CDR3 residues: CASSLADSYNEQFF. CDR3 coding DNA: TGTGCCAGCAGCTTAGCGGACTCTTACAATGAGCAGTTCTTC. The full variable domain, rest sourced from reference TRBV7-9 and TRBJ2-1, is DTGVSQNPRHKITKRGQNVTFRCDPISEHNRLYWYRQTLGQGPEFLTYFQNEAQLEKSRLLSDRFSAERPKGSFSTLEIQRTEQGDSAMYLCASSLADSYNEQFFGPGTRLTVL.

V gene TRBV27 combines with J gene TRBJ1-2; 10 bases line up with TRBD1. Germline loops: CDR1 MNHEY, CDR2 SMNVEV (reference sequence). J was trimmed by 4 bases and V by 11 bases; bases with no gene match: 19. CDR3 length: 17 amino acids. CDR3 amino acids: CAGKPGTGVQKGYGYTF. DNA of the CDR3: TGTGCCGGCAAACCCGGGACAGGGGTTCAGAAGGGCTATGGCTACACCTTC.

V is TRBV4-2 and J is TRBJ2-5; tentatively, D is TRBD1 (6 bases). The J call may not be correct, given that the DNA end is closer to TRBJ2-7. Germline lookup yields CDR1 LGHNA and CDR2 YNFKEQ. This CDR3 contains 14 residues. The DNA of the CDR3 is TGTGCCAGCAGCCAAGAAGGCAGGGGCTACGAGCAGTACTTC. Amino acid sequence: CASSQEGRGYEQYF.

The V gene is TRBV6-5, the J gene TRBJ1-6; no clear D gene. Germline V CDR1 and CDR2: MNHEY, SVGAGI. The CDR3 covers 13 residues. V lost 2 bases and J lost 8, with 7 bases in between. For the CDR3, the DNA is TGTGCCAGCAGTTACCGGCGGTATTCACCCCTCCACTTT. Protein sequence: CASSYRRYSPLHF.

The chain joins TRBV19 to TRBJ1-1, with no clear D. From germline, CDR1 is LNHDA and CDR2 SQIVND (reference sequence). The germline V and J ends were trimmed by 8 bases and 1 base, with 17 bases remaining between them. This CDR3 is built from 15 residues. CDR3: CASLLSGNSNTEAFF. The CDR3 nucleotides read TGTGCCAGTCTCCTCTCGGGGAACTCGAACACTGAAGCTTTCTTT.

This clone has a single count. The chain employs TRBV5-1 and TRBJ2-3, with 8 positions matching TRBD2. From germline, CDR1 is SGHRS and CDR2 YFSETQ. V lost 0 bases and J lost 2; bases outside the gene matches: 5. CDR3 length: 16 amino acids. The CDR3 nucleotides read TGCGCCAGCAGCTTGGAAACGGGGGGGCACACAGATACGCAGTATTTT. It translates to CASSLETGGHTDTQYF.